Given below is one TCR beta chain in context. This sample is drawn from a study of cytomegalovirus exposure and HLA in healthy donors. The study ran its PCR with 60 Vbeta and 13 Jbeta primers. Clones were read by immunoSEQ multiplex PCR, and TCRdb kept only the in-frame ones, dropping some. The sample contains some 61,000 clones, 75% to 85% of which appear only once. V dropped 2 bases and J dropped 7 bases, with 8 bases sitting between them. The CDR3 runs to 13 residues. Germline V gene sequence: CDR1 KGHSH, CDR2 LQKENI. This clonotype was sampled from a human donor in good health. The source material was PBMCs. The chain links TRBV18 to TRBJ2-2, with D maybe TRBD2 (6 bases). Here the CDR3 DNA reads TGTGCCAGCTCACCAGGAGGGGTCGGGGAGCTGTTTTTT. As protein: CASSPGGVGELFF.